The 8 T cell receptor beta chains below come from one sample, sequenced in a study of Ad26.COV2.S vaccination and SARS-CoV-2 variants (dated by TCRdb to the early 2020s). Library construction relied on the immunoSEQ multiplex PCR assay. TCRdb provides this immuneACCESS table in a form limited to in-frame rearrangements. Some clones are lacking; in checked studies, under half of them reflect an unresolved V gene, and why the rest are absent is not known. The sample table lists under 600,000 clones, nearly 90% of them with a count of one. More than 1.5% of the sample comes from the top ten. The treatment or condition label corresponds to: around 19 received Ad26.COV2.S at low or high dose, single or two shots; about 5 received placebo; per-sample allocation not given. For vaccine and placebo recipients, repertoires were sequenced using samples collected on day 63 after the first injection. The sequences come from peripheral blood, collected in a trial of Ad26.COV2.S vaccine versus placebo. The receptors shown here come from a person between 18 and 65 years old who received the Ad26.COV2.S COVID-19 vaccine or a placebo.

The J gene is TRBJ2-1, the V gene TRBV28, with D perhaps matching TRBD1 or TRBD2 (6 bases each). This CDR3 comprises 15 residues. The germline V and J ends were trimmed by 5 bases and 14 bases, with 25 bases remaining between them. The germline V gene has CDR1 MDHEN and CDR2 SYDVKM. CDR3 region: CASSPIMEGSPGEFF. The CDR3 DNA follows: TGTGCCAGCAGTCCAATTATGGAGGGGTCCCCAGGGGAGTTCTTC.

The CDR3 here is CASSFGTDNEQFF. The CDR3 DNA reads as TGTGCCAGCAGCTTCGGCACGGACAATGAGCAGTTCTTC. The gene calls are TRBV12-3 or TRBV12-4 and TRBJ2-1; D is ambiguous. V lost 6 bases and J lost 5, with 11 bases in between. This CDR3 is 13 amino acids long.

The chain recombines TRBV19 with TRBJ2-2; no clear D gene. This CDR3 region has 14 residues. V lost 1 base and J lost 4, with 7 bases in between. Germline CDR1 reads LNHDA; CDR2 reads SQIVND (reference sequence). DNA of the CDR3: TGTGCCAGTAGTATAGTCCCGGCCACCGGGGAGCTGTTTTTT. It translates to CASSIVPATGELFF.

The chain recombines TRBV15 with TRBJ2-2, with TRBD2 as a possible D gene (5 bases). Looked up from germline, CDR1 is LNHNV and CDR2 is YYDKDF (reference sequence). The CDR3 spans 13 residues. V lost 8 bases, J lost 1 base, and 8 bases lay in between. CDR3 sequence: CATELGNTGELFF. The DNA for the CDR3 is TGTGCCACCGAACTAGGGAACACCGGGGAGCTGTTTTTT.

The chain has TRBV30 and TRBJ1-2; D is perhaps TRBD1 (5 bases). Germline-derived CDR1 and CDR2 are GTSNPN and SVGIG (reference sequence). This CDR3 region has 16 residues. The germline V and J ends were trimmed by 4 bases and 1 base, with 19 bases remaining between them. As DNA, the CDR3 is TGTGCCTGGAACCCGGCAGGGAAACGTTATAACTATGGCTACACCTTC. It codes for CAWNPAGKRYNYGYTF.

This clone was seen a few times. V is TRBV6-2 or TRBV6-3 and J is TRBJ1-5, with unresolved D. There are 14 residues in the CDR3. The V end was cut by 5 bases, the J end by 0 bases, with 8 bases between. CDR1 and CDR2 (germline): MNHEY, SVGEGT. CDR3 amino acids: CASSRVASNQPQHF. CDR3 nucleotide sequence: TGTGCCAGCAGTAGGGTAGCTAGCAATCAGCCCCAGCATTTT.

This clone showed up many times. The V and J genes are TRBV7-3 and TRBJ2-5; D is unclear. The V end lost 3 bases, the J end lost 5 bases, and 13 bases lay between the germline ends. Per germline, CDR1 SGHTA and CDR2 FQGTGA. This CDR3 region has 14 residues. CDR3 sequence: CASSFGPSAETQYF. Here the CDR3 DNA reads TGTGCCAGCAGCTTCGGCCCCTCGGCGGAGACCCAGTACTTC.

This clone was counted a single time. The rearrangement links TRBV28 to TRBJ2-5; D may be TRBD2 (5 bases). The CDR3 runs 14 residues. V was pared by 6 bases and J by 2 bases, with 13 bases between. The germline V gene encodes CDR1 MDHEN and CDR2 SYDVKM. The CDR3 is CASSSGILQETQYF. CDR3 coding DNA: TGTGCCAGCAGCTCCGGGATCTTACAAGAGACCCAGTACTTC. The full variable domain, completed using reference TRBV28 and TRBJ2-5, is DVKVTQSSRYLVKRTGEKVFLECVQDMDHENMFWYRQDPGLGLRLIYFSYDVKMKEKGDIPEGYSVSREKKERFSLILESASTNQTSMYLCASSSGILQETQYFGPGTRLLVL.